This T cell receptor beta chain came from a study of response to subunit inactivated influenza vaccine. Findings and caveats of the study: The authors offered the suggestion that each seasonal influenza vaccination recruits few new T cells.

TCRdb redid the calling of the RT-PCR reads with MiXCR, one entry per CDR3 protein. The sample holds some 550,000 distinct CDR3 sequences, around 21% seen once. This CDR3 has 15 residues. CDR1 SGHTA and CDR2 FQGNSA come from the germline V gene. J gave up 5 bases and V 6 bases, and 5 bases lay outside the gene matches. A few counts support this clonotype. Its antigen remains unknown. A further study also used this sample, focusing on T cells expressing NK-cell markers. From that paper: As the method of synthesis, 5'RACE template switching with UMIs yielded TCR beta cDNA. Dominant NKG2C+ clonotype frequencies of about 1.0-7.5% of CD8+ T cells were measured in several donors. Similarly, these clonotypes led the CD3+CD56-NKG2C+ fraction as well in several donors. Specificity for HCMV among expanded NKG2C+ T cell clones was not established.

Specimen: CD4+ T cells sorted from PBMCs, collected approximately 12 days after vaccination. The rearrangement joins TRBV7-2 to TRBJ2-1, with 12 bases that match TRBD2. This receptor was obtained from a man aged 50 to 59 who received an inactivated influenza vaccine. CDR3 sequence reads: CASRGGLAGNNEQFF. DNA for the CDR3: TGTGCCAGCAGGGGCGGACTAGCGGGAAACAATGAGCAGTTCTTC. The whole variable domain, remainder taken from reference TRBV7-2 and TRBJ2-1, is GAGVSQSPSNKVTEKGKDVELRCDPISGHTALYWYRQSLGQGLEFLIYFQGNSAPDKSGLPSDRFSAERTGGSVSTLTIQRTQQEDSAVYLCASRGGLAGNNEQFFGPGTRLTVL.